The rows below give T cell receptor beta chains drawn from one sample of a study of blood T cells in healthy people across ages. TCRdb called the 5' RACE reads again in MiXCR, with one record for every CDR3 protein. The sample carries about 1.4 million distinct CDR3 sequences, almost 60% recorded once. The sample consisted of blood. The receptors stem from a man younger than 35 in good health. CDR3s include the opening cysteine and the closing phenylalanine or tryptophan. Each record gives: clone size, J gene, V gene, D gene, CDR3 protein, CDR3 DNA. The D gene is left open where the match is weak. Part of the rows lack a size; the others show once, few, many or a class for expanded clones.

few,TRBJ1-2,TRBV15,.,CATSREGVRGPLYGYTF,TGTGCCACCAGCAGAGAGGGGGTGAGGGGCCCTCTCTATGGCTACACCTTC
few,TRBJ2-7,TRBV4-1,.,CASRATGSYEQYF,TGCGCCAGCAGGGCCACAGGATCCTACGAGCAGTACTTC
.,TRBJ1-6,TRBV5-6,.,CASSLLRDSYNSPLHF,TGTGCCAGCAGCTTGTTGAGGGACTCCTATAATTCACCCCTCCACTTT
.,TRBJ2-7,TRBV12-3/TRBV12-4,TRBD1,CASSLDRILYEQYF,TGTGCCAGCAGTTTGGACAGGATACTCTACGAGCAGTACTTC
once,TRBJ2-3,TRBV28,.,CASRRGLSTDTQYF,TGTGCGAGCCGTCGGGGTCTCAGCACAGATACGCAGTATTTT
.,TRBJ1-1,TRBV27,.,CATREMRVNTEAFF,TGTGCCACCAGAGAAATGAGAGTGAACACTGAAGCTTTCTTT
.,TRBJ1-4,TRBV29-1,.,CSVADATNEKLFF,TGCAGCGTAGCGGATGCAACTAATGAAAAACTGTTTTTT
once,TRBJ2-1,TRBV6-4,TRBD2,CASSERTSGGYNEQFF,TGTGCCAGCAGTGAAAGGACTAGCGGAGGGTACAATGAGCAGTTCTTC
.,TRBJ2-1,TRBV4-1,.,CASTELASSYNEQFF,TGCGCCAGCACCGAACTAGCATCCTCCTACAATGAGCAGTTCTTC
once,TRBJ2-7,TRBV3-1,.,CASSRGRDVGYEQYF,TGTGCCAGCAGCCGGGGCAGGGACGTGGGTTACGAGCAGTACTTC
.,TRBJ1-2,TRBV20-1,TRBD1,CSAPIKGRQGTYGYTF,TGCAGTGCTCCTATCAAAGGTAGACAGGGGACATATGGCTACACCTTC
few,TRBJ2-1,TRBV12-3/TRBV12-4,TRBD2,CASRTRLAGNSYNEQFF,TGTGCCAGCAGAACCCGACTAGCGGGTAACTCCTACAATGAGCAGTTCTTC
.,TRBJ1-2,TRBV27,TRBD1,CASSWDRDPRGYGYTF,TGTGCCAGCAGTTGGGACAGGGACCCTAGAGGCTATGGCTACACCTTC
.,TRBJ2-5,TRBV4-3,.,CASSPQPSTPETQYF,TGCGCCAGCAGCCCGCAGCCCTCCACTCCGGAGACCCAGTACTTC
.,TRBJ1-2,TRBV27,TRBD1,CASSLSGQGNQYGYTF,TGTGCCAGCAGTTTATCCGGACAGGGGAATCAATATGGCTACACCTTC
.,TRBJ1-2,TRBV29-1,.,CSGQSGQYGYTF,TGCAGCGGTCAGAGTGGACAGTATGGCTACACCTTC
few,TRBJ2-7,TRBV7-9,.,CASSPSSITGYHEQYF,TGTGCCAGCAGCCCAAGCAGTATTACAGGGTACCACGAGCAGTACTTC
.,TRBJ2-7,TRBV20-1,.,CSARGRSPYEQYF,TGCAGTGCTAGAGGTCGGAGCCCGTACGAGCAGTACTTC
few,TRBJ2-7,TRBV5-1,.,CASSSTPSYEQYF,TGTGCCAGCAGTTCAACCCCCTCCTACGAGCAGTACTTC
.,TRBJ2-5,TRBV6-5,.,CASSYSPSGWETQYF,TGTGCCAGCAGTTACTCCCCCTCAGGGTGGGAGACCCAGTACTTC
.,TRBJ2-4,TRBV2,.,CASRKGVTGQYF,TGTGCCAGCAGAAAAGGGGTTACAGGGCAGTACTTC
.,TRBJ2-7,TRBV10-2,TRBD2,CASSESRASGSGEQYF,TGCGCCAGCAGTGAGTCAAGGGCTAGCGGGAGTGGCGAGCAGTACTTC
.,TRBJ1-2,TRBV2,.,CASVGPGLRVDGYTF,TGTGCCAGTGTAGGGCCGGGATTAAGGGTGGATGGCTACACCTTC
few,TRBJ1-2,TRBV10-1,.,CASSESVGVSSAYTF,TGCGCCAGCAGTGAGTCTGTGGGGGTCTCTTCTGCCTACACCTTC
.,TRBJ2-1,TRBV2,TRBD1,CASSGQGRNEQFF,TGTGCCAGCAGTGGACAGGGTAGAAATGAGCAGTTCTTC
few,TRBJ1-2,TRBV4-3,.,CASSQDEDYGYTF,TGCGCCAGCAGCCAAGATGAGGACTATGGCTACACCTTC
once,TRBJ1-4,TRBV6-5,.,CASSYSWERNEKLFF,TGTGCCAGCAGTTACTCCTGGGAAAGAAATGAAAAACTGTTTTTT
.,TRBJ2-5,TRBV6-5,TRBD2,CASSSFSGRPSQETQYF,TGTGCCAGCAGTTCTTTTAGCGGGAGGCCAAGTCAAGAGACCCAGTACTTC
.,TRBJ1-2,TRBV10-3,.,CAISVGPREPYGYTF,TGTGCCATCAGTGTAGGCCCAAGGGAACCATATGGCTACACCTTC
many,TRBJ2-7,TRBV4-1,TRBD2,CASSQDPSGTYEQYF,TGCGCCAGCAGCCAAGATCCTAGCGGGACCTACGAGCAGTACTTC
few,TRBJ2-2,TRBV12-3/TRBV12-4,.,CASTDRVNTGELFF,TGTGCCAGCACGGACAGAGTGAACACCGGGGAGCTGTTTTTT
few,TRBJ2-3,TRBV6-2/TRBV6-3,.,CASGLRPDTQYF,TGTGCCAGCGGACTCAGGCCAGATACGCAGTATTTT
few,TRBJ2-7,TRBV29-1,TRBD1,CSVESETGTGISYEQYF,TGCAGCGTTGAGAGCGAGACCGGGACAGGGATTTCCTACGAGCAGTACTTC
.,TRBJ2-5,TRBV12-3/TRBV12-4,.,CASSRPTDVKETQYF,TGTGCCAGCAGTCGCCCAACGGACGTTAAAGAGACCCAGTACTTC
few,TRBJ2-3,TRBV12-5,.,CASGPRDGDTQYF,TGTGCTAGTGGCCCTCGAGACGGAGATACGCAGTATTTT
.,TRBJ2-6,TRBV20-1,.,CSADSIRSGANVLTF,TGCAGTGCTGATTCTATTCGCTCTGGGGCCAACGTCCTGACTTTC
.,TRBJ2-7,TRBV2,.,CASSAPGRTYEQYF,TGTGCCAGCAGTGCCCCGGGACGTACCTACGAGCAGTACTTC
.,TRBJ2-7,TRBV5-8,TRBD1,CASSFRDRASYEQYF,TGTGCCAGCAGCTTCCGGGACAGGGCATCCTACGAGCAGTACTTC
.,TRBJ1-1,TRBV6-1,.,CASIRGSQTEAFF,TGTGCCAGCATACGGGGAAGCCAGACCGAAGCTTTCTTT
.,TRBJ2-3,TRBV19,.,CASSDGYTQYF,TGTGCCAGTAGTGACGGGTACACGCAGTATTTT
few,TRBJ2-5,TRBV6-5,.,CASSYSTGEKETQYF,TGTGCCAGCAGTTACTCGACGGGGGAAAAAGAGACCCAGTACTTC
few,TRBJ2-1,TRBV28,TRBD1,CASSLMPGQGQFF,TGTGCCAGCAGTTTGATGCCGGGACAGGGACAGTTCTTC
.,TRBJ1-1,TRBV4-2,.,CASSRGRENTEAFF,TGTGCCAGCAGCCGTGGCAGGGAGAACACTGAAGCTTTCTTT
.,TRBJ2-7,TRBV7-2,.,CASAGQTHEQYF,TGTGCCAGCGCGGGACAAACCCACGAGCAGTACTTC
.,TRBJ1-1,TRBV27,TRBD1,CASRNRGMNTEAFF,TGTGCCAGCAGAAACAGGGGAATGAACACTGAAGCTTTCTTT
.,TRBJ2-1,TRBV4-2,TRBD2,CASSQGPRGDNEQFF,TGTGCCAGCAGCCAAGGTCCGCGGGGGGACAATGAGCAGTTCTTC
.,TRBJ2-7,TRBV12-3/TRBV12-4,.,CASAQGPYEQYF,TGTGCCAGCGCCCAGGGCCCCTACGAGCAGTACTTC
.,TRBJ2-3,TRBV6-6,TRBD2,CASSPSWRGGRDTQYF,TGTGCCAGCAGCCCCTCCTGGCGGGGGGGACGGGATACGCAGTATTTT
.,TRBJ2-2,TRBV3-1,.,CASSSRGAVNTGELFF,TGTGCCAGCAGCTCTCGGGGGGCCGTGAACACCGGGGAGCTGTTTTTT
.,TRBJ2-1,TRBV2,.,CASKENEQFF,TGTGCCAGCAAGGAGAATGAGCAGTTCTTC
.,TRBJ2-3,TRBV7-2,.,CASSRRLTRGTDTQYF,TGTGCCAGCAGCCGCCGGTTGACTAGGGGCACAGATACGCAGTATTTT
.,TRBJ2-7,TRBV20-1,.,CSARLVDSYEQYF,TGCAGTGCTCGTCTAGTAGACAGCTACGAGCAGTACTTC